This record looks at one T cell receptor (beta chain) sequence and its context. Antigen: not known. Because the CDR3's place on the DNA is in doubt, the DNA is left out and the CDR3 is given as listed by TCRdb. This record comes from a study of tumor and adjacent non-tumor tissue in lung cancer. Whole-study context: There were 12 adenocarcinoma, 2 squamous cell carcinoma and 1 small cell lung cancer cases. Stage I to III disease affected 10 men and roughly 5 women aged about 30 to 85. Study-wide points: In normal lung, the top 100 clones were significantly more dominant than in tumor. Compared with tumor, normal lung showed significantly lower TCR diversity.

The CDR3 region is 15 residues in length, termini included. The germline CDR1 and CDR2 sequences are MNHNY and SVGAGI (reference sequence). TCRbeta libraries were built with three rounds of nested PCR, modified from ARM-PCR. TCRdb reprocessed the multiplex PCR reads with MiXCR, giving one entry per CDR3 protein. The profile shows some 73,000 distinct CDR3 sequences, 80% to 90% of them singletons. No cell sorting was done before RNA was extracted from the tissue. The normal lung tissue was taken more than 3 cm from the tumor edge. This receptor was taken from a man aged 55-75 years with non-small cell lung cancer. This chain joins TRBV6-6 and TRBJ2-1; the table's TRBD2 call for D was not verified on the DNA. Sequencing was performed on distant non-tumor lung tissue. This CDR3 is CASCWGGGAYKEQFF.